This T cell receptor (beta chain) was retrieved from a study of T cell changes during pregnancy in multiple sclerosis. Clones were sequenced by immunoSEQ multiplex PCR, and TCRdb holds only the in-frame ones, with some missing. The repertoire holds about 75,000 clones, about 89% seen once, with approximately 1% in the top ten. CDR1 and CDR2 (germline): SGHDT, YYEEEE. With V trimmed by 3 bases and J by 1 base, 7 bases remained unmatched. The CDR3 has 17 amino acids. The rearrangement uses TRBV5-6 and TRBJ1-1, with TRBD1 identical over 12 bases. Source: peripheral blood, taken in the first trimester of pregnancy. This TCR was recovered from a female donor in good health, enrolled as a control in a pregnancy study. Here the CDR3 DNA reads TGTGCCAGCAGCTCGGGACAGGGGGCGCCGAGGAACACTGAAGCTTTCTTT. This gives the protein CASSSGQGAPRNTEAFF.